The 3 T cell receptor beta chains below all came from one sample that was sequenced in a study of blood T cell repertoires in COVID-19. Repertoires were generated with immunoSEQ multiplex PCR, while TCRdb's copy carries only in-frame clones and drops some. The repertoire includes roughly 190,000 clones, 80% of them detected once, and approximately 6.9% sits in the top ten. What was sequenced was peripheral blood. The receptor source for this set is a man in his 60s with acute or convalescent COVID-19.

V is TRBV27 and J is TRBJ1-1, with D hard to call. Trimming pared 2 bases from V and 4 bases from J, leaving 14 bases between. The CDR3 is 15 residues long. Germline V CDR1 and CDR2: MNHEY, SMNVEV (reference sequence). The CDR3 nucleotides are TGTGCCAGCAGTTTAGGTTCGTTACAGCTCACTGAAGCTTTCTTT. Protein product: CASSLGSLQLTEAFF.

A single count supports this clone. The chain links TRBV7-2 to TRBJ1-2; 8 nucleotides agree with TRBD1. CDR3 size: 15 residues. V was pared by 0 bases and J by 10 bases, with 10 bases of the junction left unmatched. The V gene's germline CDR1 is SGHTA and CDR2 FQGNSA. Written as DNA, the CDR3 is TGTGCCAGCAGCTTAGCGATTGCCGGGACAGGAGCCTACACCTTC. The encoded protein is CASSLAIAGTGAYTF.

The chain recombines TRBV9 with TRBJ2-1, with 15 nucleotides matching TRBD2. Trimming took 4 bases from V and 3 from J; bases not matched to a gene: 8. Germline CDR1 SGDLS, CDR2 YYNGEE. The CDR3 covers 18 residues. The CDR3 reads CASSLGLAGGPDYNEQFF. CDR3 nucleotides: TGTGCCAGCAGCCTTGGACTAGCGGGGGGGCCGGACTACAATGAGCAGTTCTTC.